The clone carrying this TCR beta chain has ten or more counts. Its antigen remains unidentified. These data come from a study of shared clonotypes between healthy human individuals. Assay used: immunoSEQ multiplex PCR; TCRdb lists only in-frame clones, some missing. The profile shows roughly 86,000 clones, 68% of them singletons. The CDR3 has 12 amino acids. V was clipped by 6 bases and J by 5 bases, with 10 bases between them. Germline assignment: CDR1 MDHEN and CDR2 SYDVKM. Study-wide results and limits: Shared across a handful of donors were around 5% of the naive CD4 clonotypes. The expectation was that sequencing depth would affect clonotype sharing among donors. Sampling used blood alone; tissue repertoires probably differ.

Researchers reported that CD8 memory united CD45RO+ cells with CCR7-negative CD45RA+ TemRA cells. Input material: memory CD8+ T cells sorted from blood. Described subset: CD45RO+ cells pooled with CCR7-negative TemRA cells. The J gene is TRBJ1-2, the V gene TRBV28; D remains unclear. The clonotype comes from a man aged 25-45 years in good health. The DNA for the CDR3 is TGTGCCAGCAGAGCCCTGGATTATGGCTACACCTTC. This gives the protein CASRALDYGYTF.